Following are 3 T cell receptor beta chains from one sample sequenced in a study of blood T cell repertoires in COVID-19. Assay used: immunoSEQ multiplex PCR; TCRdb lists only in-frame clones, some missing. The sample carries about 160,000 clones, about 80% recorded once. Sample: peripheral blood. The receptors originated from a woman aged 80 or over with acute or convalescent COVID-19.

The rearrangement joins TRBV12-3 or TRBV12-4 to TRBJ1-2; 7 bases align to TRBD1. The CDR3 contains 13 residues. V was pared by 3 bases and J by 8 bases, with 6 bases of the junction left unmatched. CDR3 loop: CASSFRQGGGYTF. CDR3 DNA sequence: TGTGCCAGCAGTTTTAGACAGGGAGGCGGCTACACCTTC.

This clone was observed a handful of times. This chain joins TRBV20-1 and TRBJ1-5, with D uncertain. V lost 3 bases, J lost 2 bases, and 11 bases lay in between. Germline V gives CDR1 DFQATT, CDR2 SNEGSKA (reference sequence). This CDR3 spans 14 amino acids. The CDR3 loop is CSASSGNGNQPQHF. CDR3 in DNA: TGCAGTGCTAGTTCCGGGAATGGCAATCAGCCCCAGCATTTT.

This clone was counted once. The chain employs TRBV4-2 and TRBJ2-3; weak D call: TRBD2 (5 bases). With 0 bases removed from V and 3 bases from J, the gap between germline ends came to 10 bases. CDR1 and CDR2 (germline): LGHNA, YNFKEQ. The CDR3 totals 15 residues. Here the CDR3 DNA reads TGTGCCAGCAGCCAAGATGGGGAGCGGACAGATACGCAGTATTTT. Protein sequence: CASSQDGERTDTQYF.